These T cell receptor beta chains were read from a single sample in a study of CD8 T cells in Susac syndrome. TCRdb recomputed calls from the immunoSEQ multiplex PCR reads with MiXCR, one row per CDR3 protein. In the table there are about 130,000 distinct CDR3 sequences, about 94% of which are singletons. Source material: CD4+ T cells from PBMCs. Receptor source: a human donor in good health. Each CDR3 is given with its conserved first and last residue. Each record gives: clone size, D gene, V gene, J gene, CDR3 protein, CDR3 DNA. A D gene is named only where the DNA matches it firmly. Clone sizes are given selectively: once, few, many, or a class where the clone is expanded.

>-|-|TRBV6-5|TRBJ1-5
CASRSGSNAWQPQHF
TGTGCCAGCAGATCCGGTAGCAACGCCTGGCAGCCCCAGCATTTT
>-|-|TRBV6-6|TRBJ2-3
CASSQGVYQDTQYF
TGTGCCAGCAGCCAGGGAGTTTATCAAGATACGCAGTATTTT
>-|-|TRBV7-9|TRBJ1-2
CASFLAIYGYTF
TGTGCCAGCTTCTTAGCAATCTATGGCTACACCTTC
>-|TRBD2|TRBV20-1|TRBJ2-5
CSAREGLAGQETQYF
TGCAGTGCTAGAGAGGGACTAGCGGGACAAGAGACCCAGTACTTC
>-|-|TRBV29-1|TRBJ1-1
CSVERSRRMGNTEAFF
TGCAGCGTTGAACGATCTCGGCGGATGGGGAACACTGAAGCTTTCTTT
>-|-|TRBV20-1|TRBJ2-7
CSAREGGGGTYEQYF
TGCAGTGCCAGAGAGGGAGGGGGTGGAACCTACGAGCAGTACTTC
>-|-|TRBV5-1|TRBJ2-5
CASSSRQGRGTQYF
TGCGCCAGCAGCTCCCGTCAGGGGAGGGGGACCCAGTACTTC
>-|-|TRBV4-1|TRBJ2-6
CASSQDPRSSGANVLTF
TGCGCCAGCAGCCAAGATCCCCGCAGCTCTGGGGCCAACGTCCTGACTTTC
>-|-|TRBV7-2|TRBJ2-5
CASSFTSGGASVETQYF
TGTGCCAGCAGCTTCACATCTGGCGGGGCCAGTGTGGAGACCCAGTACTTC
>-|-|TRBV3-1|TRBJ1-2
CASSQGDHNYGYTF
TGTGCCAGCAGCCAAGGGGACCATAACTATGGCTACACCTTC
>-|-|TRBV6-5|TRBJ1-2
CASSYTGSPYGYTF
TGTGCCAGCAGTTACACGGGGTCACCCTATGGCTACACCTTC
>-|-|TRBV20-1|TRBJ2-7
CSAGQGNEQYF
TGCAGTGCTGGGCAGGGGAACGAGCAGTACTTC
>-|TRBD1|TRBV6-2/TRBV6-3|TRBJ1-2
CASRFTGDYGYTF
TGTGCCAGCAGATTTACAGGGGACTATGGCTACACCTTC
>-|-|TRBV5-1|TRBJ2-5
CASSLRWFSETQETQYF
TGCGCCAGCAGCTTGAGGTGGTTTAGCGAAACGCAAGAGACCCAGTACTTC
>-|-|TRBV30|TRBJ2-5
CAWTDLGEGETQYF
TGTGCCTGGACTGACCTAGGGGAAGGAGAGACCCAGTACTTC
>once|TRBD1|TRBV6-5|TRBJ1-5
CASSTLGQANQPQHF
TGTGCCAGCAGTACCCTGGGACAGGCTAATCAGCCCCAGCATTTT
>-|TRBD2|TRBV5-4|TRBJ2-5
CASSLARGGQETQYF
TGTGCCAGCAGCTTGGCAAGGGGAGGGCAAGAGACCCAGTACTTC
>-|-|TRBV7-9|TRBJ1-2
CICPDNYGYTF
TGCATTTGCCCGGACAACTATGGCTACACCTTC
>-|-|TRBV20-1|TRBJ2-5
CSARSGKETQYF
TGCAGTGCTAGATCTGGGAAAGAGACCCAGTACTTC
>-|TRBD1|TRBV5-6|TRBJ2-5
CASSADRDETQYF
TGTGCCAGCAGCGCGGACAGGGACGAGACCCAGTACTTC
>-|TRBD2|TRBV30|TRBJ2-1
CAWSVLAGAEQFF
TGTGCCTGGAGTGTGCTAGCGGGAGCTGAGCAGTTCTTC
>once|-|TRBV12-3/TRBV12-4|TRBJ1-2
CASRKAGGYGYTF
TGTGCCAGCAGAAAAGCAGGAGGCTATGGCTACACCTTC
>-|-|TRBV10-3|TRBJ1-2
CAISTGGTVANYGYTF
TGTGCCATCAGTACCGGTGGGACGGTAGCTAACTATGGCTACACCTTC
>few|-|TRBV7-2|TRBJ2-3
CASSLTSGTDTQYF
TGTGCCAGCAGCTTGACTAGTGGGACAGATACGCAGTATTTT
>-|-|TRBV7-9|TRBJ1-1
CALTSDGGGTEAFF
TGTGCCCTAACCTCGGACGGGGGGGGAACTGAAGCTTTCTTT
>-|TRBD2|TRBV29-1|TRBJ2-1
CSVQTTSASSYNEQFF
TGCAGCGTTCAGACCACTAGCGCCTCCTCCTACAATGAGCAGTTCTTC